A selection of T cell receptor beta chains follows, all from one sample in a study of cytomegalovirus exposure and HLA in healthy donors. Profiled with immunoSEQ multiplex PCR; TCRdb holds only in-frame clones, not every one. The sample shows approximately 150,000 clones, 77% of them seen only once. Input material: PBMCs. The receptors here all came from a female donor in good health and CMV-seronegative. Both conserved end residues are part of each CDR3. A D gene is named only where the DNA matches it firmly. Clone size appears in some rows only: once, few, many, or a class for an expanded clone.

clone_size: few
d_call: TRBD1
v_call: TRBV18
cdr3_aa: CASSEQGAGYEQYF

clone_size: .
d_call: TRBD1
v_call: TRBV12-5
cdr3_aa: CASGLTGGTEAFF

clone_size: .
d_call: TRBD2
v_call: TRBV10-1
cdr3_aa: CASSLAGEPQDTDTQYF

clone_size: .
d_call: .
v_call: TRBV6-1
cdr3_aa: CASSEATTGYYGYTF

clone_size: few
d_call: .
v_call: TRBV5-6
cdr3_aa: CASSSSTDTQYF

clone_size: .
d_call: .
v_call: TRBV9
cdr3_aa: CASSVVSEGAGEQYF

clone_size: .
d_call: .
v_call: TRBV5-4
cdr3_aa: CASSSSGSYEQYF

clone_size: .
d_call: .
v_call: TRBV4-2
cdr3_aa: CASSQDQDKRIPYEQYF

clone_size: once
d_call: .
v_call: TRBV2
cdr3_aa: CASKGIIRGTADGYPF

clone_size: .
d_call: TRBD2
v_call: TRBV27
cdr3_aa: CASRGIGGSTGELFF

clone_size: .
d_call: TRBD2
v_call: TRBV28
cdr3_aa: CASSLLREETQYF

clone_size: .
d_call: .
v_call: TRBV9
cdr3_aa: CASSHPATDTQYF

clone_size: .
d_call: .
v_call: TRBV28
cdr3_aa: CASSDYSGANVLTF